The 21 T cell receptor beta chains given below trace back to one sample, sequenced in a study of T cell changes during pregnancy in multiple sclerosis. Profiling relied on immunoSEQ multiplex PCR, and the TCRdb table lists in-frame clones only, not all of them. The table shows about 60,000 clones, with roughly 88% occurring only once. Sequenced material: peripheral blood, taken in the second trimester of pregnancy. The receptor set was obtained from a female donor with multiple sclerosis, enrolled in a pregnancy study.

This clone was found once. This chain links TRBV5-4 with TRBJ2-2, with 12 bases aligning to TRBD1. CDR3 length equals 17 residues. V lost 4 bases and J lost 8; bases outside the gene matches: 12. From germline, CDR1 is SGHNT and CDR2 YYREEE (reference sequence). The CDR3 here is CASSEGPGQGASGELFF. The CDR3 DNA follows: TGTGCCAGCAGCGAAGGGCCGGGACAGGGGGCATCAGGGGAGCTGTTTTTT.

This clone occurred once. The chain carries TRBV5-1 and TRBJ2-3; no clear D. Germline V gene lookup returns CDR1 SGHRS and CDR2 YFSETQ. The CDR3 covers 15 residues. The V end was cut by 1 base, the J end by 0 bases, with 9 bases between. The CDR3 protein is CASSLYQASTDTQYF. The CDR3 DNA follows: TGCGCCAGCAGCTTGTACCAGGCTAGCACAGATACGCAGTATTTT.

On this clone itself: Relative to the germline gene, one junction end is altered; a read error may explain this. This chain joins TRBV7-7 and TRBJ2-5, with TRBD2 as a possible D gene (6 bases). The V gene's germline CDR1 is SSHAT and CDR2 FNYEAQ (reference sequence). The CDR3 loop spans 16 amino acids. CDR3 sequence (DNA): TGTGCTAGCAGCCAATTTTACCCCCCTAGCGTCGAGACCCAGTACTTC. Encoded protein: CASSQFYPPSVETQYF.

This clone appeared once. The chain recombines TRBV6-1 with TRBJ1-5; 8 bases line up with TRBD1. The germline V gene has CDR1 MNHNS and CDR2 SASEGT. Losses at the gene ends were 7 bases for V and 3 bases for J; bases not matched to a gene: 8. The CDR3 is 15 residues long. CDR3 nucleotide sequence: TGTGCCAGCAATGGCGGACAGGGTGACAATCAGCCCCAGCATTTT. Amino acid sequence: CASNGGQGDNQPQHF.

The chain has TRBV6-5 and TRBJ2-2; 10 positions agree with TRBD2. This CDR3 has 15 residues. V was pared by 2 bases and J by 5 bases, with 2 bases of the junction left unmatched. CDR1 is MNHEY, CDR2 SVGAGI, per germline. CDR3 DNA sequence: TGTGCCAGCAGTTACGGAGCGGGGGGGACCGGGGAGCTGTTTTTT. It encodes CASSYGAGGTGELFF.

This chain links TRBV28 with TRBJ1-6; D might be TRBD1 (5 bases). CDR3 size: 17 residues. Trimming shortened V by 3 bases and J by 10 bases, and 22 bases separated the two germline ends. Germline V gene lookup returns CDR1 MDHEN and CDR2 SYDVKM. CDR3 DNA: TGTGCCAGCAGTTTCTTCAGGGCCCTGGCTATACGGTCACCCCTCCACTTT. It yields the protein CASSFFRALAIRSPLHF. Full variable domain (remainder filled in from reference TRBV28 and TRBJ1-6): DVKVTQSSRYLVKRTGEKVFLECVQDMDHENMFWYRQDPGLGLRLIYFSYDVKMKEKGDIPEGYSVSREKKERFSLILESASTNQTSMYLCASSFFRALAIRSPLHFGNGTRLTVT.

This chain joins TRBV5-1 and TRBJ2-5, with D perhaps matching TRBD1 (6 bases). Trimming took off 2 bases at V and 1 base at J, with 9 bases between the two ends. This CDR3 comprises 14 residues. Germline loops: CDR1 SGHRS, CDR2 YFSETQ. The CDR3 sequence is CASSFTGIQETQYF. CDR3 nucleotide sequence: TGCGCCAGCAGCTTCACAGGGATCCAAGAGACCCAGTACTTC.

This chain joins TRBV6-4 and TRBJ2-3; 10 bases match TRBD2. Germline CDR1 MRHNA, CDR2 SNTAGT. The CDR3 has 15 amino acids. V lost 5 bases and J lost 4; bases outside the gene matches: 6. The CDR3, as DNA: TGTGCCAGCAGTAGGGGGACTAGCGCTTCAGATACGCAGTATTTT. Encoded protein: CASSRGTSASDTQYF.

The rearrangement links TRBV10-3 to TRBJ1-1, with 7 positions matching TRBD1. CDR3 length equals 12 residues. The trim removed 6 bases at V and 5 bases at J, leaving 3 bases unmatched. CDR1 is ENHRY, CDR2 SYGVKD, per germline. As DNA, the CDR3 is TGTGCCATCAGCGAACAGGGGACTGAAGCTTTCTTT. Translating gives CAISEQGTEAFF.

V gene TRBV18 combines with J gene TRBJ2-1, with a tentative D call TRBD1 (7 bases). The CDR3 consists of 16 residues. Germline V CDR1 and CDR2: KGHSH, LQKENI. V was clipped by 0 bases and J by 1 base, with 10 bases between them. CDR3 nucleotides: TGTGCCAGCTCACCACCGACAGGGAGGTCCTACAATGAGCAGTTCTTC. Residues: CASSPPTGRSYNEQFF. Supplemented by reference TRBV18 and TRBJ2-1, the full variable domain reads NAGVMQNPRHLVRRRGQEARLRCSPMKGHSHVYWYRQLPEEGLKFMVYLQKENIIDESGMPKERFSAEFPKEGPSILRIQQVVRGDSAAYFCASSPPTGRSYNEQFFGPGTRLTVL.

This clone was observed many times. J is TRBJ1-2 and V is TRBV2; TRBD1 is a possible D gene (5 bases). The V and J ends lost 0 bases and 7 bases respectively, with 15 bases between them. Germline V gene data show CDR1 as SNHLY and CDR2 as FYNNEI. The CDR3 covers 15 residues. The DNA for the CDR3 is TGTGCCAGCAGTGAAGCGCTTCGGGGGACTGGTGGCTACACCTTC. Its translation: CASSEALRGTGGYTF.

V is TRBV5-1 and J is TRBJ2-3, with D unclear. Deletions cut 2 bases from V and 2 bases from J, with 15 bases between. Germline V gene lookup returns CDR1 SGHRS and CDR2 YFSETQ. The CDR3 contains 16 residues. The CDR3 loop reads CASSLDSRDATDTQYF. For the CDR3, the DNA is TGCGCCAGCAGCTTAGACTCGAGAGACGCCACAGATACGCAGTATTTT.

J is TRBJ1-6 and V is TRBV19; a possible D gene is TRBD1 (5 bases). Trimming stripped 5 bases from V and 8 bases from J, with 16 bases between. The V gene's germline CDR1 is LNHDA and CDR2 SQIVND (reference sequence). The CDR3 is 15 residues long. The DNA of the CDR3 is TGTGCCAGTAGTCCACCTCAGGGATCGCATTCACCCCTCCACTTT. Protein sequence: CASSPPQGSHSPLHF.

The chain links TRBV6-6 to TRBJ1-5; D unclear. Deletions cut 6 bases from V and 5 bases from J, with 5 bases between. This CDR3 region has 11 residues. Germline V gene data show CDR1 as MNHNY and CDR2 as SVGAGI (reference sequence). The CDR3 protein is CASSLDQPQHF. For the CDR3, the DNA is TGTGCCAGCAGCCTAGATCAGCCCCAGCATTTT.

The CDR3 nucleotides read TGTGCCAGCAGCTTAGCGATTCCAACGTTAACTCAAAGCTACACCTTC. It specifies CASSLAIPTLTQSYTF. The chain has TRBV7-2 and TRBJ1-2, with D hard to call. V was trimmed by 0 bases and J by 9 bases, leaving 20 bases between them. CDR3 length: 16 amino acids. Germline CDR1 SGHTA, CDR2 FQGNSA. Looking up the rest from reference TRBV7-2 and TRBJ1-2 gives the full variable domain: GAGVSQSPSNKVTEKGKDVELRCDPISGHTALYWYRQSLGQGLEFLIYFQGNSAPDKSGLPSDRFSAERTGGSVSTLTIQRTQQEDSAVYLCASSLAIPTLTQSYTFGSGTRLTVV.

The chain links TRBV14 to TRBJ2-1, with D possibly matching TRBD2 (5 bases). V was clipped by 2 bases and J by 15 bases, with 11 bases between them. The CDR3 spans 11 residues. Germline CDR1 is SGHDN and CDR2 is FVKESK. The CDR3 bases are TGTGCCAGCAGCCAAAGGCGGGTTTTGTTCTTC. The encoded protein is CASSQRRVLFF.

The chain carries TRBV6-1 and TRBJ2-7; a weak D match, TRBD2 (5 bases). CDR3 size: 14 residues. V was trimmed by 4 bases and J by 4 bases, leaving 14 bases between them. The germline V gene has CDR1 MNHNS and CDR2 SASEGT. The DNA of the CDR3 is TGTGCCAGCAGTGGGACTGGCCGATTTTACGAGCAGTACTTC. Amino acids: CASSGTGRFYEQYF.

The CDR3 protein is CASSEPSRGGPYNSPLHF. CDR3 nucleotides: TGTGCCAGCAGTGAACCGTCTCGGGGGGGACCCTATAATTCACCCCTCCACTTT. The chain links TRBV25-1 to TRBJ1-6; possible D gene TRBD1, 5 bases. The CDR3 length is 18 residues. The germline V gene encodes CDR1 MGHDK and CDR2 SYGVNS. The V end lost 2 bases, the J end lost 2 bases, and 16 bases lay between the germline ends.

The chain has TRBV7-2 and TRBJ2-1; D gene unclear. Germline CDR1 SGHTA, CDR2 FQGNSA. The CDR3 covers 12 residues. V was pared by 2 bases and J by 5 bases, with 4 bases between. The CDR3 is CASSLRDNEQFF. The CDR3 DNA follows: TGTGCCAGCAGCTTACGAGACAATGAGCAGTTCTTC. Combining the CDR3 with reference TRBV7-2 and TRBJ2-1 gives the whole variable domain GAGVSQSPSNKVTEKGKDVELRCDPISGHTALYWYRQSLGQGLEFLIYFQGNSAPDKSGLPSDRFSAERTGGSVSTLTIQRTQQEDSAVYLCASSLRDNEQFFGPGTRLTVL.

This chain uses TRBV6-6 with TRBJ2-7; tentative D call: TRBD1 (6 bases). Germline lookup yields CDR1 MNHNY and CDR2 SVGAGI (reference sequence). Trimming took 7 bases from V and 5 from J, leaving 18 bases between them. CDR3 size: 14 residues. DNA for the CDR3: TGTGCCAGCACCAATACAGGGTTTAGAAACGAGCAGTACTTC. Its protein is CASTNTGFRNEQYF.

The chain carries TRBV6-6 and TRBJ2-1; TRBD2 matches 10 bases. The CDR3 is made up of 13 amino acids. Germline V gene data show CDR1 as MNHNY and CDR2 as SVGAGI (reference sequence). Losses at the gene ends were 7 bases for V and 6 bases for J; bases not matched to a gene: 3. The CDR3 loop reads CASTASGGNEQFF. Here the CDR3 DNA reads TGTGCCAGCACGGCTAGCGGGGGCAATGAGCAGTTCTTC.